The sequence of this T cell receptor (beta chain) was determined in a study of CD8+CD57+ T cells in acquired aplastic anemia. Study details: CD4+ reads averaged about 11 million in healthy donors. General study findings and limits: Patients and controls shared fewer than 30 CD8+ CDR3 sequences.

This clonotype has ten or more counts. The antigen is unknown. This CDR3 is built from 14 residues. Germline lookup yields CDR1 SGHNT and CDR2 YYREEE (reference sequence). V trimming: 4 bases; J trimming: 1 base; junction bases outside the gene matches: 5. TCR beta VDJ and CDR3 were profiled, and genomic DNA was the template. One entry per CDR3 protein results from TCRdb running MiXCR on the reads. The sample records about 180,000 distinct CDR3 sequences, under 55% being singletons. The clonotype originates from a human donor in good health. Sequences were obtained from sorted CD4+, CD8+, or CD8+CD57+ T cells (not recorded which) from PBMCs. V gene TRBV5-4 combines with J gene TRBJ2-7; 7 bases line up with TRBD1. The CDR3 region is CASSLRTGSYEQYF. CDR3 in DNA: TGTGCCAGCAGCCTTCGGACAGGTTCCTACGAGCAGTACTTC. The whole variable domain, remainder taken from reference TRBV5-4 and TRBJ2-7, is ETGVTQSPTHLIKTRGQQVTLRCSSQSGHNTVSWYQQALGQGPQFIFQYYREEENGRGNFPPRFSGLQFPNYSSELNVNALELDDSALYLCASSLRTGSYEQYFGPGTRLTVT.